The 8 T cell receptor beta chains given below trace back to one sample, sequenced in a study of blood T cell repertoires in COVID-19. Libraries were prepared by immunoSEQ multiplex PCR; TCRdb keeps only in-frame clonotypes and omits some of them. The sample lists about 64,000 clones, 80% to 90% occurring once. The sample taken for sequencing was peripheral blood. The origin of the receptors is a man aged 35-49 years with acute or convalescent COVID-19.

The chain has TRBV3-1 (or the pseudogene TRBV3-2) and TRBJ2-5, with 9 bases aligning to TRBD1. CDR1 is LGHDT and CDR2 is YNNKEL in the germline V gene (reference sequence). The ends lost 2 bases at V and 3 bases at J; junction bases unmatched: 4. The CDR3 contains 15 residues. The CDR3 DNA reads TGTGCCAGCAGCCAAACCACAGGGGGCGAAGAGACCCAGTACTTC. Translating gives CASSQTTGGEETQYF.

The rearrangement links TRBV6-2 or TRBV6-3 to TRBJ1-2; D is possibly TRBD1 (5 bases). Germline V CDR1 and CDR2: MNHEY, SVGEGT. V was pared by 5 bases and J by 5 bases, with 15 bases between. There are 14 residues in the CDR3. As DNA, the CDR3 is TGTGCCAGCAGTACGAATTCTCAGGGATATGGCTACACCTTC. It translates to CASSTNSQGYGYTF.

This clone was seen only once. This rearrangement joins TRBV7-8 to TRBJ1-3; no definite D call. This CDR3 is built from 16 residues. Germline values: CDR1 SGHVS, CDR2 FQNEAQ. The germline V and J ends were trimmed by 5 bases and 4 bases, with 18 bases remaining between them. The CDR3 coding sequence is TGTGCCAGCAGCCCCTTGCGTGTCCCCGTCGGAAACACCATATATTTT. It encodes CASSPLRVPVGNTIYF.

The chain has TRBV10-1 and TRBJ1-5, with a possible D match to TRBD1 (5 bases). Germline CDR1 is WNHNN and CDR2 is SYGVQD (reference sequence). Trimming shortened V by 11 bases and J by 0 bases, and 29 bases separated the two germline ends. This CDR3 is built from 19 residues. CDR3 in amino acids: CARLAAGRLEGYSNQPQHF. Written as DNA, the CDR3 is TGCGCCCGACTGGCGGCAGGGCGATTGGAGGGGTATAGCAATCAGCCCCAGCATTTT.

The chain joins TRBV24-1 to TRBJ2-5, with a possible D match to TRBD1 (6 bases). Germline CDR1 reads KGHDR; CDR2 reads SFDVKD. The CDR3 spans 15 residues. Trimming cost V 4 bases and J 2 bases, with 13 bases left between them. The CDR3 sequence: CATSESFTGQETQYF. CDR3 DNA: TGTGCCACCAGTGAATCCTTTACAGGGCAAGAGACCCAGTACTTC.

V is TRBV5-4 and J is TRBJ2-2, with TRBD1 matching over 9 bases. V lost 5 bases, J lost 3 bases, and 5 bases stayed unmatched. CDR1 and CDR2 from the germline V gene are SGHNT and YYREEE (reference sequence). The CDR3 has 15 amino acids. In DNA, the CDR3 is TGTGCCAGCAGGCCGACAGGGGGGGACACCGGGGAGCTGTTTTTT. Its protein is CASRPTGGDTGELFF.

The V call is TRBV5-1, the J call TRBJ2-7; TRBD1 matches at 9 bases. Germline loops: CDR1 SGHRS, CDR2 YFSETQ. The CDR3 loop spans 15 amino acids. The V gene end was trimmed by 4 bases and the J gene end by 2 bases; junction bases not matched to a gene: 7. The CDR3 spells CASSGNRGLPYEQYF. In nucleotides, the CDR3 is TGCGCCAGCAGCGGAAACAGGGGGCTCCCCTACGAGCAGTACTTC.

J is TRBJ2-5 and V is TRBV4-2; 12 bases align to TRBD2. Germline trimming cut 3 bases from V and 4 bases from J; bases unmatched to any gene: 12. Germline lookup yields CDR1 LGHNA and CDR2 YNFKEQ. The CDR3 is made up of 18 amino acids. The CDR3 region is CASSQELAGGPGGETQYF. DNA for the CDR3: TGTGCCAGCAGCCAGGAACTAGCGGGGGGCCCCGGGGGAGAGACCCAGTACTTC.